The entry that follows covers one T cell receptor (beta chain) sequence. It has no known antigen specificity. No per-base quality is available; no much larger clone lies one base away. The data were obtained in a study of cytomegalovirus exposure and HLA in healthy donors (dated by TCRdb to 2015 to 2018). A note on the overall study: An earlier analysis of more than 550 of the donors reported 276 Gb of sequence data and 95 million to 130 million unique TCR beta sequences obtained from about 179 million T cells. Roughly 300 gigabases of sequencing data and 70 million to 95 million unique TCR sequences made up an early release that covered several hundred HLA-typed donors. Of the 350 to 400 genotyped donors, 65% to 90% fell in the genetic ancestry cluster associated with self-reported Caucasian donors. The study aimed to test whether signatures of past pathogen exposure could be identified by cataloging public T cell receptors. Using immunosequencing, the study profiled T cell repertoires from 550 to 750 subjects and related those repertoires to cytomegalovirus serostatus. Along with the 666-subject first cohort, a separate validation cohort of roughly 110 different subjects was used. The study combined high-throughput TCR immunosequencing, statistical association of individual TCRs with disease status, and machine learning to predict cytomegalovirus infection status. A later analysis re-analyzed previously published TCR beta repertoires from about 600 donors and added high-resolution HLA genotyping to study TCR occurrence patterns. The later analysis used no new phenotypic data to find candidate immune exposures, relying instead on TCR beta sequences and their occurrence across donors. An earlier analysis of some 500 of the donors used high-throughput TCR beta sequencing to judge whether each TCR beta V gene segment behaved as functional or pseudogenic. Donor age, sex, ethnicity and CMV serostatus were compiled alongside the repertoire data. Genome-wide SNP genotypes for about 65% of the roughly 700 donors were used in a later genetic analysis, which treated that subset as a discovery cohort. All discovery cohort repertoires had been generated using a single sequencing platform. HLA typing included class I and class II loci at four-digit resolution. The number of donors typed differed by locus, with about 620-630 for A, B, C, DRB1 and DQB1, 522 for DQA1, over 600 for DPA1, and some 450 for DPB1. About 5 DR-DQ haplotypes were handled as single units for association and clustering, since linkage in the cohort was strong. Across 398 genotyped donors of the cohort, an average of about 200,000 unique TCR beta nucleotide sequences per donor were sequenced, and 15% to 20% of those sequences were non-productive. Results the study describes overall, beyond this receptor: Broadly in line with IMGT annotations, most TCR beta V segments showed up in productive rearrangements about 87% or about 30% of the time in an earlier analysis of a few hundred of the donors. A later analysis found that most CMV-associated TCR beta chains appeared HLA-restricted, with HLA associations seemingly driven largely by CMV exposure. The cohort was sequenced for TCR beta chains only, and without alpha or paired-chain data the features that could be detected were limited. Because the 87-base-pair reads could not distinguish some IMGT-functional V segments, including TRBV6-2 and TRBV6-3, those segments were excluded. Specific HLA alleles were associated with 15,000 to 20,000 TCR beta sequences at a false discovery rate of 0.05 in a later analysis. The study gave a list of some 150 TCR beta chains associated with cytomegalovirus. A further reported finding was that TCR beta sequences accurately predicted the HLA-A and HLA-B alleles for most subjects in the first cohort. The earlier analysis of some 540 of the donors excluded 15 to 20 rarely observed V segments, including chromosome 9 orphons, because counts were too low. Several of the top co-occurrence clusters appeared to be linked to parvovirus B19, influenza, CMV and Epstein-Barr virus, according to a later analysis. Compared with equally common non-associated chains, HLA-associated TCR beta chains in a later analysis were more clonally expanded and had lower generation probabilities. The authors suggested that the approach could potentially be extended to other disease states and immunological phenotypes. Compared with the roughly 600-donor mean, donors in an Asian-associated ancestry cluster had fewer N-insertions in productive TCRs, according to a later genetic analysis. Strong co-occurrence of HLA alleles, especially DR and DQ, made assigning TCR associations to individual alleles difficult. CMV serostatus was the only immune exposure information available for the cohort. In a later analysis, TCR association rates were found to vary across HLA loci, with the most associated TCRs seen for DRB1 alleles and the fewest for HLA-C alleles. The presence/absence analyses assumed that sequencing depth was roughly uniform across donors, and that assumption may not be true. A cluster of highly shared sequence variants was judged likely to be a technical artifact of the sequencing pipeline. Correlated functional status among segregating V segments might be attributable to linkage disequilibrium, but an unknown experimental factor could not be ruled out. Because HLA typing was unavailable for some donors at each locus, only the typed subset was used in association tests. Most TCR sequences were observed very rarely across donors, whereas some public TCRs were present in many individuals. An association between a missense DCLRE1C variant and V-gene and J-gene trimming of TCR beta chains was found in a later genetic analysis and replicated in an independent cohort. Three of the identified cytomegalovirus-associated TCR beta chains were confirmed in vitro to be specific for cytomegalovirus antigens. The classifier was reported to diagnose cytomegalovirus status with high specificity and sensitivity in both the original cohort and the validation cohort.

The cohort comprised 550 to 700 healthy bone marrow donors. At the time of sampling, every cohort member was nominally healthy, though immune exposures that went unrecorded were likely present. The donor was CMV seronegative and was included in the group of about 400 seronegative cohort members. Each donor provided a peripheral blood sample, and peripheral blood mononuclear cells were used for TCR beta sequencing. Genomic DNA was extracted from the blood cell samples with the Qiagen DNeasy Blood Extraction Kit. Spanning cysteine to phenylalanine, the CDR3 consists of 15 amino acids. CDR3 DNA only is kept here, 45 bases in frame from base 1. CDR1 and CDR2 are read off the germline V gene as KGHSH and LQKENI. V loses 4 bases of germline sequence and J loses 1 base, and the interval between the two ends is 13 bases. Libraries were made using the immunoSEQ multiplex PCR assay. For the multiplex PCR, a mixture combining 60 forward primers for TCR Vbeta segments and 13 reverse primers for TCR Jbeta segments was used. The CDR3 region of rearranged TCR beta genes was amplified from genomic DNA with a multiplex PCR assay. Amplified TCR beta libraries were sequenced as 87-base-pair reads on the Illumina HiSeq System. In the paper's pipeline: Across the roughly 670 repertoires, a later analysis counted tens of millions of unique TCR beta chains, 8.5 million to 12 million of which were shared by at least two donors. Raw reads were error-corrected and collapsed into unique sequences by a nearest-neighbor algorithm in which closely related sequences were merged to remove PCR and sequencing errors. Alignment of CDR3 sequences to IMGT reference sequences was used to assign V, D and J gene segments. Each retained sequence needed at least a six-nucleotide match to both a V gene segment and a J gene segment. Rearrangements were called productive when the CDR3 lacked stop codons and stayed in frame with V and J; all others were non-productive. Following IMGT convention, CDR3 was defined as the stretch from the second conserved V-encoded cysteine to the conserved J-encoded phenylalanine. In an earlier analysis of approximately 500 of the donors, sequences lacking an unambiguous match to a single V gene segment were excluded. In an earlier analysis of several hundred of the donors, V segments were called functional above 56.7% productive rearrangements and were called segregating when the between-donor standard deviation exceeded 5%. A statistical classification framework was built to diagnose cytomegalovirus status from the catalog of TCR beta chain sequences. In a later analysis, TCR nucleotide sequences were compared against IMGT/GENE-DB human TR gene sequences so that V and J genes could be assigned. Using the TCRdist pipeline, a later analysis assigned CDR3 sequences along with most-parsimonious VDJ recombination scenarios. In a later analysis, every TCR beta chain was defined by the combination of its CDR3 amino acid sequence and its V-gene family, and reads without a unique V-gene family were dropped. To address suspected cross-contamination and a sequencing artifact, a later analysis removed a few hundred highly shared, low-generation-probability nucleotide sequences. In a later analysis, a clonal expansion index for each public chain was calculated from normalized within-repertoire ranks of inferred template counts. Generation probabilities in a later analysis came from a VDJ recombination model fitted to out-of-frame rearrangements, and those results were checked against IGoR. In a later analysis, hypergeometric tests were used to score TCR-TCR, TCR-HLA and TCR-CMV co-occurrence, with a repertoire-size bias correction applied to TCR pairs. To estimate false discovery rates, a later analysis permuted the HLA or CMV assignments 20 times. In a later analysis, co-occurring TCRs were grouped using DBSCAN, and TCRdist sequence similarity was added for clustering within HLA-allele-positive subsets. Repertoires with fewer than 30,000 or more than 120,000 public chains were left out of co-occurrence clustering, as were five repertoires with anomalous nucleotide sharing. TCRdb took over this immuneACCESS table, retaining in-frame rearrangements with V and J assigned. Such tables are incomplete; in checked studies, under half of the missing clones stem from an unresolved V gene, and the remainder is unexplained. V, J and clone size derive from that table, while D and trimming were established from the DNA sequence. Within this sample are about 260,000 clones, with around two thirds of them counted one time only. Under 3% of the sample goes to the ten largest clones.

Sequencing used PBMCs. The TCR sequence derives from a female donor in good health and CMV-seronegative. The chain couples TRBV18 to TRBJ1-1, with no D gene named confidently. Here the CDR3 is given as CASSHNSGRNTEAFF. The DNA reads as follows: TGTGCCAGCTCACACAACTCGGGGAGGAACACTGAAGCTTTCTTT. When the CDR3 is completed using the reference TRBV18 and TRBJ1-1 genes on either side, the full variable domain is NAGVMQNPRHLVRRRGQEARLRCSPMKGHSHVYWYRQLPEEGLKFMVYLQKENIIDESGMPKERFSAEFPKEGPSILRIQQVVRGDSAAYFCASSHNSGRNTEAFFGQGTRLTVV.